This T cell receptor beta chain was recovered during a study of cytomegalovirus exposure and HLA in healthy donors. The CDR3 is 12 amino acids. V was cut by 5 bases and J by 3 bases, with 8 bases left in between. Germline-derived CDR1 and CDR2 are SEHNR and FQNEAQ (reference sequence). The PCR contained 60 Vbeta and 13 Jbeta primers. Generated by immunoSEQ multiplex PCR, the TCRdb table keeps only in-frame clones and is missing some. The repertoire holds around 200,000 clones, with roughly 72% as singletons. Regarding the study as a whole: One later analysis reportedly identified an Asian-associated ancestry cluster that showed fewer N-insertions than the roughly 720-donor mean. When presence/absence was analysed, sequencing depth was taken to be roughly uniform across donors. Most subjects' HLA-A and HLA-B alleles were reportedly predicted from TCR beta sequences.

As for this clone: Its antigen is as yet unknown.

Sequencing was carried out using PBMCs. The chain employs TRBV7-9 and TRBJ2-7; TRBD2 might be the D (6 bases). This sequence originates from a man aged 25-40 years in good health and CMV-seronegative. The CDR3 loop reads CASSKGLYEQYF. CDR3 coding DNA: TGTGCCAGCAGCAAGGGACTCTACGAGCAGTACTTC.